Presented here are 4 T cell receptor beta chains from one specimen sequenced in a study of T cell responses to AZD1222 COVID-19 vaccine. Some clones are missing from TCRdb's copy, which holds only in-frame ones; the method was immunoSEQ multiplex PCR. The table records 80,000 to 95,000 clones, under 90% of them present only once. Specimen: peripheral blood, collected on day 0 of MenACWY control vaccination. All receptors derive from an adult in good health.

This clone has more than one count but fewer than ten. The rearrangement links TRBV27 to TRBJ1-1; 9 bases agree with TRBD1. The CDR3 loop spans 14 amino acids. Germline loops: CDR1 MNHEY, CDR2 SMNVEV (reference sequence). V gave up 6 bases and J gave up 5 bases; unmatched junction bases: 7. This chain's CDR3 is CASRVTGGNTEAFF. CDR3 DNA: TGTGCCAGCAGAGTGACAGGGGGAAATACTGAAGCTTTCTTT.

The sample holds one count of this clone. The chain has TRBV19 and TRBJ1-5; D remains ambiguous. Germline-derived CDR1 and CDR2 are LNHDA and SQIVND (reference sequence). The CDR3 totals 13 residues. V shed 3 bases and J shed 2 bases, with 5 bases lying between them. The CDR3 is CASSMRGNQPQHF. CDR3 nucleotides: TGTGCCAGTAGTATGAGGGGCAATCAGCCCCAGCATTTT.

The V gene is TRBV11-1, the J gene TRBJ2-7; D ambiguous. This CDR3 region has 13 residues. CDR1 and CDR2 from the germline V gene are SGHAT and FQDESV (reference sequence). V gave up 5 bases and J gave up 1 base, with 9 bases separating them. The CDR3 nucleotides are TGTGCCAGCAGCCACGGGCGTTCCTACGAGCAGTACTTC. Protein sequence: CASSHGRSYEQYF.

This clone was seen a few times. CDR3 sequence (DNA): TGTGCCAGAAGCCCGAGCTACGGAGAAAGTTATAGCAATCAGCCCCAGCATTTT. It specifies CARSPSYGESYSNQPQHF. V and J are TRBV5-3 and TRBJ1-5, with D uncertain. TRBV5-3 is flagged as an ORF with uncertain function. The CDR3 spans 18 residues. Trimming removed 4 bases from V and 0 bases from J, with 20 bases in between.